These 21 T cell receptor beta chains were all obtained from the same sample, sequenced in a study of neurological immune-mediated disorders (dated by TCRdb to between 2018 and 2020). The library was made by 5' RACE. Instrument on record: Illumina HiSeq 2500. TCRdb took the public reads, trimmed them with fastp at Q25, ran MiXCR for clone calling and kept in-frame beta chains. Under each unique CDR3 protein, matching rows form one entry showing the most common genes and DNA. The sample table records more than 25,000 distinct CDR3 sequences; around 4% of these occur just once. Clones ranked in the top ten supply nearly 25% of the sample. Material: CD4+ T cells from blood. These receptors were obtained from a middle-aged woman in good health.

In its sample, this clonotype was seen many times. The chain combines TRBV5-1 with TRBJ1-6; a possible D gene is TRBD1 (6 bases). Per germline, CDR1 SGHRS and CDR2 YFSETQ. This CDR3 comprises 18 residues. V was clipped by 1 base and J by 0 bases, with 14 bases between them. CDR3 DNA: TGCGCCAGCAGCTTGACGGGGACACTTAGCTCCTATAATTCACCCCTCCACTTT. Its translation: CASSLTGTLSSYNSPLHF.

This clonotype was seen ten or more times. The V call is TRBV3-1, the J call TRBJ2-3; TRBD2 aligns across 10 bases. V shed 4 bases, J shed 1 base, and the junction held 2 bases outside the gene matches. Germline assignment: CDR1 LGHDT and CDR2 YNNKEL (reference sequence). The CDR3 covers 15 residues. This CDR3 reads CASSRGTSGTDTQYF. The CDR3 DNA is TGTGCCAGCAGCCGGGGGACTAGCGGCACAGATACGCAGTATTTT.

This clonotype came up many times. The gene calls are TRBV20-1 and TRBJ1-1; TRBD1 might be the D (6 bases). Per germline, CDR1 DFQATT and CDR2 SNEGSKA (reference sequence). The ends were cut back, 6 bases at V and 1 base at J, with 12 bases in the middle. The CDR3 consists of 13 residues. CDR3 DNA sequence: TGCAGTGCACCTGGGACACGGAACACTGAAGCTTTCTTT. This codes for CSAPGTRNTEAFF.

Many counts were recorded for this clonotype. The V gene is TRBV12-3 or TRBV12-4, the J gene TRBJ1-5; no firm D call. The length of the CDR3 is 14 residues. Trimming stripped 4 bases from V and 6 bases from J, with 13 bases between. The CDR3 reads CASSSAGAAQPQHF. The CDR3 bases are TGTGCCAGCAGTTCTGCAGGCGCGGCTCAGCCCCAGCATTTT.

This clonotype was observed at least ten times. The chain is built from TRBV5-1 and TRBJ1-1; D is perhaps TRBD1 (6 bases). Between the trimmed V and J ends, which lost 3 bases and 5 bases, there was a span of 20 bases. Germline assignment: CDR1 SGHRS and CDR2 YFSETQ. The CDR3 is 16 residues long. Here the CDR3 reads CASSYRDGRGETEAFF. CDR3 in DNA: TGCGCCAGCAGCTATCGCGACGGCAGGGGAGAGACTGAAGCTTTCTTT. The full variable domain, rest sourced from reference TRBV5-1 and TRBJ1-1, is KAGVTQTPRYLIKTRGQQVTLSCSPISGHRSVSWYQQTPGQGLQFLFEYFSETQRNKGNFPGRFSGRQFSNSRSEMNVSTLELGDSALYLCASSYRDGRGETEAFFGQGTRLTVV.

A word on this clonotype: Mismatch with germline at one junction end may stem from a read error. The chain carries TRBV20-1 and TRBJ2-7; possibly TRBD1 or TRBD2 for D (5 bases each). The CDR3 has 11 residues. From germline, CDR1 is DFQATT and CDR2 SNEGSKA (reference sequence). DNA of the CDR3: TGCAGTGGGGGACCCTTTAGCGAGAAGTACTTC. Its protein product is CSGGPFSEKYF.

This clonotype was found many times. The CDR3 DNA reads TGTGCCAGCAGCCCGTTCTCCCTCTATGGCTACACCTTC. Its translation is CASSPFSLYGYTF. This sequence joins TRBV6-5 and TRBJ1-2; D remains ambiguous. Germline V gene sequence: CDR1 MNHEY, CDR2 SVGAGI. This CDR3 has 13 amino acids. Between the trimmed V and J ends, which lost 6 bases and 4 bases, there was a span of 12 bases.

This clonotype appeared a few times. The V gene is TRBV27, the J gene TRBJ2-5; 7 bases match TRBD2. Losses at the gene ends were 4 bases for V and 1 base for J; bases not matched to a gene: 3. The CDR3 has 14 amino acids. Per the germline V gene, CDR1 is MNHEY and CDR2 is SMNVEV (reference sequence). For the CDR3, the DNA is TGTGCCAGCAGTTCATGGGGGGGCCAAGAGACCCAGTACTTC. Amino acids: CASSSWGGQETQYF.

This clonotype was seen at least ten times. The J gene is TRBJ1-6, the V gene TRBV28, with D tentatively TRBD1 (5 bases). The CDR3 totals 14 residues. Trimming cost V 2 bases and J 9 bases, with 11 bases left between them. From germline, CDR1 is MDHEN and CDR2 SYDVKM. CDR3 residues: CASSLGLGVSPLHF. In nucleotides, the CDR3 is TGTGCCAGCAGTTTAGGTCTAGGGGTTTCACCCCTCCACTTT.

This clonotype occurred a few times. The J gene is TRBJ1-5, the V gene TRBV29-1; D is undetermined. The germline gives CDR1 SQVTM, CDR2 ANQGSEA. The CDR3 is 15 residues long. V shed 6 bases and J shed 2 bases, with 17 bases lying between them. The CDR3 protein is CSVAPGLGGNQPQHF. The DNA for the CDR3 is TGCAGCGTCGCACCCGGGCTTGGAGGCAATCAGCCCCAGCATTTT.

This clonotype appeared many times. The CDR3 is CASSLEGFGANVLTF. In DNA form, the CDR3 reads TGTGCCAGCAGCTTAGAAGGGTTTGGGGCCAACGTCCTGACTTTC. This chain connects TRBV7-9 to TRBJ2-6, with no clear D. V was trimmed by 1 base and J by 3 bases, leaving 7 bases between them. The CDR3 loop spans 15 amino acids. Per germline, CDR1 SEHNR and CDR2 FQNEAQ (reference sequence).

This clonotype has a count of ten or more. This chain joins TRBV18 and TRBJ2-7; D is unresolved. Deletions cut 4 bases from V and 6 bases from J, with 10 bases between. CDR1 and CDR2 (germline): KGHSH, LQKENI. The CDR3 is made up of 12 amino acids. CDR3 nucleotide sequence: TGTGCCAGCTCACGCGTTATCGGCGAGCAGTACTTC. The encoded protein is CASSRVIGEQYF. Looking up the rest from reference TRBV18 and TRBJ2-7 gives the full variable domain: NAGVMQNPRHLVRRRGQEARLRCSPMKGHSHVYWYRQLPEEGLKFMVYLQKENIIDESGMPKERFSAEFPKEGPSILRIQQVVRGDSAAYFCASSRVIGEQYFGPGTRLTVT.

The table lists this clonotype with many counts. The rearrangement links TRBV28 to TRBJ2-7, with unresolved D. CDR3 length equals 12 residues. V lost 4 bases, J lost 4 bases, and 8 bases lay in between. The germline gives CDR1 MDHEN, CDR2 SYDVKM. The CDR3 here is CASSSPPYEQYF. The CDR3 DNA reads as TGTGCCAGCAGTTCCCCCCCTTACGAGCAGTACTTC. Using reference TRBV28 and TRBJ2-7 for the parts outside the CDR3, the full variable domain is DVKVTQSSRYLVKRTGEKVFLECVQDMDHENMFWYRQDPGLGLRLIYFSYDVKMKEKGDIPEGYSVSREKKERFSLILESASTNQTSMYLCASSSPPYEQYFGPGTRLTVT.

In this sample, this clonotype turned up many times. This sequence joins TRBV6-1 and TRBJ2-1; TRBD1 matches 12 bases. From germline, CDR1 is MNHNS and CDR2 SASEGT. V was clipped by 3 bases and J by 9 bases; unmatched bases: 12. This CDR3 contains 17 residues. CDR3 DNA sequence: TGTGCCAGCAGTGATCCGCTCCGGGACAGGGGGCAGGGTGAGCAGTTCTTC. This gives the protein CASSDPLRDRGQGEQFF.

In this sample, this clonotype turned up a few times. This chain connects TRBV7-3 to TRBJ1-2, with TRBD1 as a possible D gene (5 bases). There are 19 residues in the CDR3. Trimming removed 5 bases at V and 3 bases at J, with 28 bases between. The germline gives CDR1 SGHTA, CDR2 FQGTGA. CDR3 loop: CASSGKGTVLLTNYYGYTF. The CDR3 region has the DNA TGTGCCAGCAGCGGCAAAGGGACGGTCCTTCTTACTAACTACTATGGCTACACCTTC.

This clonotype was picked up many times. The chain recombines TRBV20-1 with TRBJ2-7; 10 bases agree with TRBD2. The CDR3 length is 15 residues. The V gene's germline CDR1 is DFQATT and CDR2 SNEGSKA (reference sequence). The V segment lost 5 bases and the J segment 0 bases; nucleotides outside the gene matches: 7. The CDR3 here is CSARSGLASSYEQYF. In DNA form, the CDR3 reads TGCAGTGCTCGTTCGGGACTAGCGAGCTCCTACGAGCAGTACTTC.

This clonotype was seen repeatedly, ten times or more. This sequence joins TRBV3-1 and TRBJ1-1, with D possibly being TRBD1 (5 bases). This CDR3 is 13 amino acids long. V lost 10 bases and J 3 bases, leaving 15 bases between the germline ends. CDR1 LGHDT and CDR2 YNNKEL come from the germline V gene (reference sequence). The CDR3 region has the DNA TGTGCCACCAACGGGAAAGGGGACACTGAAGCTTTCTTT. Amino acids: CATNGKGDTEAFF. Full variable domain (remainder filled in from reference TRBV3-1 and TRBJ1-1): DTAVSQTPKYLVTQMGNDKSIKCEQNLGHDTMYWYKQDSKKFLKIMFSYNNKELIINETVPNRFSPKSPDKAHLNLHINSLELGDSAVYFCATNGKGDTEAFFGQGTRLTVV.

This clonotype was seen repeatedly, ten times or more. The chain links TRBV18 to TRBJ1-4; D gene uncertain. V was trimmed by 3 bases and J by 8 bases, leaving 13 bases between them. Germline assignment: CDR1 KGHSH and CDR2 LQKENI. This CDR3 spans 14 amino acids. The CDR3 nucleotides read TGTGCCAGCTCACCGTCGGGCCCGGCGGAAAAACTGTTTTTT. Translating it yields CASSPSGPAEKLFF.

At least ten counts were recorded for this clonotype. The CDR3 loop reads CSARAASGFGERYEQYF. The CDR3 nucleotides are TGCAGTGCTAGAGCGGCTAGCGGGTTCGGAGAGCGCTACGAGCAGTACTTC. The chain carries TRBV20-1 and TRBJ2-7; the match to TRBD2 covers 8 bases. V trimming: 1 base; J trimming: 3 bases; junction bases outside the gene matches: 14. Per germline, CDR1 DFQATT and CDR2 SNEGSKA (reference sequence). This CDR3 region has 17 residues.

This clonotype was counted ten times or more. The rearrangement joins TRBV4-1 to TRBJ1-5; D unresolved. The germline V gene has CDR1 MGHRA and CDR2 YSYEKL. The germline V and J ends were trimmed by 4 bases and 1 base, with 11 bases remaining between them. CDR3 length: 15 residues. The CDR3: CASSPSSGSNQPQHF. The DNA of the CDR3 is TGCGCCAGCAGCCCCTCCTCGGGAAGCAATCAGCCCCAGCATTTT.

This clonotype was found many times. The rearrangement links TRBV6-8 to TRBJ2-2; D call uncertain. The germline V gene has CDR1 MNHGY and CDR2 SAAAGT. V lost 6 bases and J 4 bases, leaving 9 bases between the germline ends. The CDR3 runs 13 residues. This chain's CDR3 is CASSQIATGELFF. The CDR3 nucleotides read TGTGCCAGCAGCCAAATCGCCACCGGGGAGCTGTTTTTT.